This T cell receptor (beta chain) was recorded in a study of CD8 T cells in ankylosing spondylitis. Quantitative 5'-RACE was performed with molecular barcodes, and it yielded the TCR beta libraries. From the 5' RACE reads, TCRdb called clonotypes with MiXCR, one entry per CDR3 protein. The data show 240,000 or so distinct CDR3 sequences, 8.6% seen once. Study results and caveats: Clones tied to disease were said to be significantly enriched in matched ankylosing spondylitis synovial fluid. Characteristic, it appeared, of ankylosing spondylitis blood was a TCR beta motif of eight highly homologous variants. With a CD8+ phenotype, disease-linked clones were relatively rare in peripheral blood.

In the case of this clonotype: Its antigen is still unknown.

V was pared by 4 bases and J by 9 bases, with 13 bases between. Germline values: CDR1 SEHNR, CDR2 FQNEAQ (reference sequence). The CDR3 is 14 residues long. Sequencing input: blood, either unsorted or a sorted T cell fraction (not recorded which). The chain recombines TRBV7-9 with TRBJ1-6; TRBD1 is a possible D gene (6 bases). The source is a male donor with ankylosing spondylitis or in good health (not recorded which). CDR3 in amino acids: CASSSGVGISPLHF. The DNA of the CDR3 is TGTGCCAGCAGCTCAGGGGTCGGGATTTCACCCCTCCACTTT.